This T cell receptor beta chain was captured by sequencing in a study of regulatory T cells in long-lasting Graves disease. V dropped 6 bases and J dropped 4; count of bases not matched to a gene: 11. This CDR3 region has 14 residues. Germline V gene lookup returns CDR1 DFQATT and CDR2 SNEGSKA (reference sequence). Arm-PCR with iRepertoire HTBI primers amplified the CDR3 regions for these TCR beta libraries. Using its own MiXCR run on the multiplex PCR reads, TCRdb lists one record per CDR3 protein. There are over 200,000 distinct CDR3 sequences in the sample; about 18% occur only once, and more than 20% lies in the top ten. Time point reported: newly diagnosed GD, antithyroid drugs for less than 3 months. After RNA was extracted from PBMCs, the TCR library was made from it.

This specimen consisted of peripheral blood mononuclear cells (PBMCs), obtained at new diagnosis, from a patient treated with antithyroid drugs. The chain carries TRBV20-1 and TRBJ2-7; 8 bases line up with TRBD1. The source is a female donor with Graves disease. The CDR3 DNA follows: TGCAGTGCCGAGAGACAGGGGCCCCATTACGAGCAGTACTTC. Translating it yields CSAERQGPHYEQYF.